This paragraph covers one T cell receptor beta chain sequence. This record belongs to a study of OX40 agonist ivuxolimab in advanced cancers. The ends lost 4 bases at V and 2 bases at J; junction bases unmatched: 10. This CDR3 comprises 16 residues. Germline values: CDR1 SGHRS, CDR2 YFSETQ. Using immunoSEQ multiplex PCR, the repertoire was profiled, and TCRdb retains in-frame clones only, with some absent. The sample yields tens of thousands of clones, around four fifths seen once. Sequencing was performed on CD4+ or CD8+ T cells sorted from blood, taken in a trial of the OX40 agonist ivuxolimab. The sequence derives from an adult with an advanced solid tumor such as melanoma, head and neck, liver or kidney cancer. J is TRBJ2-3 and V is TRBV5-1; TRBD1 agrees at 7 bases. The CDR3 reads CASSARQGEDTDTQYF. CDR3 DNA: TGCGCCAGCAGCGCTAGACAGGGAGAGGACACAGATACGCAGTATTTT.